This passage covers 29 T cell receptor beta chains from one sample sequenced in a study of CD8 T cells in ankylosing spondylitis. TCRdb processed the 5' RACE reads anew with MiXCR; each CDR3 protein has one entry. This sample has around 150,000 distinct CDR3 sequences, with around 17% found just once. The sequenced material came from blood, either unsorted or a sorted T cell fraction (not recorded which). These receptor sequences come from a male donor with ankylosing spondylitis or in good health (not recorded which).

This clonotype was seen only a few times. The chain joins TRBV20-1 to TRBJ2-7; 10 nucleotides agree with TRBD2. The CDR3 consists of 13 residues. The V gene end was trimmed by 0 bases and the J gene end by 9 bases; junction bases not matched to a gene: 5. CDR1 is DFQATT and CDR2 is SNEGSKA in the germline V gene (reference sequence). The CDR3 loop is CSAREAGGFAQYF. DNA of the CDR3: TGCAGTGCTAGAGAAGCGGGAGGGTTCGCGCAGTACTTC.

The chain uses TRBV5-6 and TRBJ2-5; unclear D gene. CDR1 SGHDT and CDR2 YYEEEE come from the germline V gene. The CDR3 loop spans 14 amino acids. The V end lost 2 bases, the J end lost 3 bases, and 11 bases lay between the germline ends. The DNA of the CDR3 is TGTGCCAGCAGCTTCCCCTTGCAGGAAGAGACCCAGTACTTC. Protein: CASSFPLQEETQYF.

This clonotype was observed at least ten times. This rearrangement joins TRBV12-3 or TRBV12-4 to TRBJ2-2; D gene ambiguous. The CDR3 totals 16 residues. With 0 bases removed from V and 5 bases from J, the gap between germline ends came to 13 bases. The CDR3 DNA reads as TGTGCCAGCAGTTTAGCGGCCGGGTCGCGGACCGGGGAGCTGTTTTTT. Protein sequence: CASSLAAGSRTGELFF.

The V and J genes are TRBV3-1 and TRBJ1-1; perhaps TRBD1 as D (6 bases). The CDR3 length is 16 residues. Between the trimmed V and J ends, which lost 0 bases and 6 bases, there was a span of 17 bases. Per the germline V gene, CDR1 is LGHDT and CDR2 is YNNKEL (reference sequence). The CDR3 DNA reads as TGTGCCAGCAGCCAAGATGTAGGGTGGGGGCCGCCTGAAGCTTTCTTT. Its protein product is CASSQDVGWGPPEAFF.

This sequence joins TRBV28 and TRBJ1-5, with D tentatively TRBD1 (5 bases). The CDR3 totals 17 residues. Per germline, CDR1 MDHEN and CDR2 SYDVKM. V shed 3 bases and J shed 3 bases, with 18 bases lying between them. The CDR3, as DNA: TGTGCCAGCAGTTTTAGGGCAGGGCCATACTCCAATCAGCCCCAGCATTTT. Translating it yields CASSFRAGPYSNQPQHF.

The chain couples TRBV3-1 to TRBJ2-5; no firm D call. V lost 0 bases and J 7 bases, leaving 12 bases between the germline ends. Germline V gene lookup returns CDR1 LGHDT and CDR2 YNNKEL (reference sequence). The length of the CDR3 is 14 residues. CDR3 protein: CASSQDGSVTTQYF. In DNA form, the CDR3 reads TGTGCCAGCAGCCAAGACGGGTCAGTGACGACCCAGTACTTC.

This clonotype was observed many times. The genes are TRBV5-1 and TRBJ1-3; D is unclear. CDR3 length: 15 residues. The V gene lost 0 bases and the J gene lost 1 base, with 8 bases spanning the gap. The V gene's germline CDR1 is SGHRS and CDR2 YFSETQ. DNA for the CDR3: TGCGCCAGCAGCTTGGATGGGGTGTCTGGAAACACCATATATTTT. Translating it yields CASSLDGVSGNTIYF. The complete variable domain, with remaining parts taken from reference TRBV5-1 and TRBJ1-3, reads KAGVTQTPRYLIKTRGQQVTLSCSPISGHRSVSWYQQTPGQGLQFLFEYFSETQRNKGNFPGRFSGRQFSNSRSEMNVSTLELGDSALYLCASSLDGVSGNTIYFGEGSWLTVV.

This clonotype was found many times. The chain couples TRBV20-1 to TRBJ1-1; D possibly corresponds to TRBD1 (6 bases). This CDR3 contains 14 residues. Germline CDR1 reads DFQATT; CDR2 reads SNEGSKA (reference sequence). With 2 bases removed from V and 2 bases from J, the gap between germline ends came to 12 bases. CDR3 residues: CSARRGGGNTEAFF. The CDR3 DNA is TGCAGTGCTAGACGAGGGGGTGGAAACACTGAAGCTTTCTTT.

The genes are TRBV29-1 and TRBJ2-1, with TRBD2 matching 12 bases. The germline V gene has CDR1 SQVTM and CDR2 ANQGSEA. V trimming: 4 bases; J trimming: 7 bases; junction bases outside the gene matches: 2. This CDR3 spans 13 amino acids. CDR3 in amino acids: CSVVLAGGNEQFF. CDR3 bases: TGCAGCGTTGTACTAGCGGGAGGAAATGAGCAGTTCTTC.

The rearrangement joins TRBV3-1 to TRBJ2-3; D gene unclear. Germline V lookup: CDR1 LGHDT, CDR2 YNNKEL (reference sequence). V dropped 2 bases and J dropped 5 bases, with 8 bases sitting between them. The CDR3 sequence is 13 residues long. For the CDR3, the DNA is TGTGCCAGCAGCCAACAGGTCATAGATACGCAGTATTTT. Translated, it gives CASSQQVIDTQYF.

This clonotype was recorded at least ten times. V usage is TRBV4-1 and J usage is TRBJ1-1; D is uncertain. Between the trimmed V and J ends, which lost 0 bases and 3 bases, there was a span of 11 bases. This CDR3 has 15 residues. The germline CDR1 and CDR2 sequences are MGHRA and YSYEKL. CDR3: CASSQDRYLHTEAFF. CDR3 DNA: TGCGCCAGCAGCCAAGATAGGTACCTCCACACTGAAGCTTTCTTT.

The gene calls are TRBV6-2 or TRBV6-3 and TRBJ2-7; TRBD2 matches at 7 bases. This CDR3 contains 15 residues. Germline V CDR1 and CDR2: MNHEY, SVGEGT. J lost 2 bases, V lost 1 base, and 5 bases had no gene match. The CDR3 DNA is TGTGCCAGCAGTTACTTCCTAGCGGCCACCTACGAGCAGTACTTC. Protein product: CASSYFLAATYEQYF.

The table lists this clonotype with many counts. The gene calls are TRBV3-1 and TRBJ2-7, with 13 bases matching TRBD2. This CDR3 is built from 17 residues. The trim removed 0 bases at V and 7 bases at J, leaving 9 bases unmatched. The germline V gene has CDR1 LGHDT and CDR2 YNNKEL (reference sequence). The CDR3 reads CASSQDFRTSGRREQYF. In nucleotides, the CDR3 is TGTGCCAGCAGCCAAGACTTCCGGACTAGCGGGAGACGGGAGCAGTACTTC.

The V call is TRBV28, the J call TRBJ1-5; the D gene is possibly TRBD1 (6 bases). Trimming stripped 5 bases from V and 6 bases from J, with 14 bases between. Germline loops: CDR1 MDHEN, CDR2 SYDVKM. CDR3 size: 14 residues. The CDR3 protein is CASSPSDRFQPQHF. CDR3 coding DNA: TGTGCCAGCAGTCCATCGGACAGATTTCAGCCCCAGCATTTT.

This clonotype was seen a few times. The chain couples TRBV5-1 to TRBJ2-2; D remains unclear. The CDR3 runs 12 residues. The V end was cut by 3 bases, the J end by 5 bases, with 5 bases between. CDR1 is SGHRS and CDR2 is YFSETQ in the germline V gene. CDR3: CASSSLTGELFF. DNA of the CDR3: TGCGCCAGCAGCTCCTTGACCGGGGAGCTGTTTTTT.

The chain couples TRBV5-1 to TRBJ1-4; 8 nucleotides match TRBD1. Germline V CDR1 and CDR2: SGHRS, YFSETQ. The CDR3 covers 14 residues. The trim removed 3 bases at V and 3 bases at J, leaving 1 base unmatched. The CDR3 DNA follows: TGCGCCAGCAGCTCGGGACAGGCTAATGAAAAACTGTTTTTT. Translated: CASSSGQANEKLFF.

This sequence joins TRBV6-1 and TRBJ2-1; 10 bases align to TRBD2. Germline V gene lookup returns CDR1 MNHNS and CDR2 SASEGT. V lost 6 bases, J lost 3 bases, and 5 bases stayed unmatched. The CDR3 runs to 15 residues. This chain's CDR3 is CASRHRTSGYNEQFF. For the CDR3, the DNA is TGTGCCAGCAGGCACCGGACTAGCGGCTACAATGAGCAGTTCTTC.

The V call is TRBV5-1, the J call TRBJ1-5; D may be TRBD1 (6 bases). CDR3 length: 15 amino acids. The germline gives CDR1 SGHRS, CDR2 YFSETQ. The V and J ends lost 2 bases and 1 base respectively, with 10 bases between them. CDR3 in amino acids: CASSLSGQSNQPQHF. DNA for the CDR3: TGCGCCAGCAGCTTATCAGGACAGAGCAATCAGCCCCAGCATTTT.

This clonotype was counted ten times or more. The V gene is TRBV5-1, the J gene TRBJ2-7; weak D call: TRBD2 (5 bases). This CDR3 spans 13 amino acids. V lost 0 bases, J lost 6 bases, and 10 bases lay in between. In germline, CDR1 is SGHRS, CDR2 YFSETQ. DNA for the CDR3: TGCGCCAGCAGCTTGGCCGGGGTTGGCGAGCAGTACTTC. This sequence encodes CASSLAGVGEQYF.

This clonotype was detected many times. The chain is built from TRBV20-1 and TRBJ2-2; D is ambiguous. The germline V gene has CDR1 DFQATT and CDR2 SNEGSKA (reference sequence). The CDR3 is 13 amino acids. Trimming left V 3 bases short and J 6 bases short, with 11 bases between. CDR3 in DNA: TGCAGTGCTAGCAGCGATCTTCCCGGGGAGCTGTTTTTT. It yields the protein CSASSDLPGELFF.

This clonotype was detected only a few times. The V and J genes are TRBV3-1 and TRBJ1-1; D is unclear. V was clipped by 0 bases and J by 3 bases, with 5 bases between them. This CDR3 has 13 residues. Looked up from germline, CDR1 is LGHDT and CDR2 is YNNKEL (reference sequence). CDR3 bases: TGTGCCAGCAGCCAAGACGGGCACACTGAAGCTTTCTTT. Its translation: CASSQDGHTEAFF. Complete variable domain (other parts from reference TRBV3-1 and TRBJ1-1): DTAVSQTPKYLVTQMGNDKSIKCEQNLGHDTMYWYKQDSKKFLKIMFSYNNKELIINETVPNRFSPKSPDKAHLNLHINSLELGDSAVYFCASSQDGHTEAFFGQGTRLTVV.

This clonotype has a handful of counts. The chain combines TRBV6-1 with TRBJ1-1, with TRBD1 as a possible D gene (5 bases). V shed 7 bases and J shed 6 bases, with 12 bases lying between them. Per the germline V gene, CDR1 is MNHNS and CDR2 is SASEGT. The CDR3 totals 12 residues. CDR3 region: CASNQGISEAFF. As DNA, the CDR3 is TGTGCCAGCAATCAGGGAATCTCTGAAGCTTTCTTT.

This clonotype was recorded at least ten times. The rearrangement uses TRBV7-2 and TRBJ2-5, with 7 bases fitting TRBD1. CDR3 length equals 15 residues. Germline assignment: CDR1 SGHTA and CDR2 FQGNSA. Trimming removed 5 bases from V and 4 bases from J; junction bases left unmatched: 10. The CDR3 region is CASSDPTGYRETQYF. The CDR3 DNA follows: TGTGCCAGCAGCGACCCGACAGGGTATAGAGAGACCCAGTACTTC.

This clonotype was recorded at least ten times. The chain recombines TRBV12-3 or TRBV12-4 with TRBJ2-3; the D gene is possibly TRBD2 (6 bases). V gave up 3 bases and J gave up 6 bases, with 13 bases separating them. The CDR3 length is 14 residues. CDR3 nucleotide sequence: TGTGCCAGCAGTTTGGGGACTTACACCGATACGCAGTATTTT. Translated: CASSLGTYTDTQYF.

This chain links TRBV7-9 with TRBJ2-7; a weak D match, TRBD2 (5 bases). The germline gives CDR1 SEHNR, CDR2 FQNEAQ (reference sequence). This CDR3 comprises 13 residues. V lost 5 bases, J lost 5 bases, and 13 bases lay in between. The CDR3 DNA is TGTGCCAGCAGCCCGCGGGCTAGCAACGAGCAGTACTTC. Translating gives CASSPRASNEQYF.

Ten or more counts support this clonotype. CDR3 nucleotides: TGCGCCAGCAGCTTGGTCCGCACCGGGGAGCTGTTTTTT. Its translation: CASSLVRTGELFF. The genes are TRBV5-1 and TRBJ2-2, with D hard to call. V was trimmed by 0 bases and J by 4 bases, leaving 4 bases between them. The germline gives CDR1 SGHRS, CDR2 YFSETQ. The CDR3 has 13 residues.

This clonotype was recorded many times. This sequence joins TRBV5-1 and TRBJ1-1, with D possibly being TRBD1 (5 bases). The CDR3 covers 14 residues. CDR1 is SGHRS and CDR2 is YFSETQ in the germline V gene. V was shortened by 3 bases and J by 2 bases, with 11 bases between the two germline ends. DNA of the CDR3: TGCGCCAGCAGCTCGGGACTTACCAACACTGAAGCTTTCTTT. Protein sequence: CASSSGLTNTEAFF.

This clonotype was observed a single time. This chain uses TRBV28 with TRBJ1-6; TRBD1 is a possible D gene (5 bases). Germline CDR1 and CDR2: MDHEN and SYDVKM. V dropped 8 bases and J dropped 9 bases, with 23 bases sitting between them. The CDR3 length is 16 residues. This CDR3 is CASRYSFREGASPLHF. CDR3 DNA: TGTGCCAGCCGCTATTCATTCAGGGAAGGAGCTTCACCCCTCCACTTT.

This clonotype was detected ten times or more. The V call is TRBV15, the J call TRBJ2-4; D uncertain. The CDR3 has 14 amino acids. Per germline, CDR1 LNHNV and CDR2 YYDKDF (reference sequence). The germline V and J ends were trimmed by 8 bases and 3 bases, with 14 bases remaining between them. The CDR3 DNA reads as TGTGCCACCTCCGTCGATCTCAGCAAAAACATTCAGTACTTC. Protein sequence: CATSVDLSKNIQYF.